This passage covers 26 T cell receptor beta chains from one sample sequenced in a study of post-analysis software for immune sequencing data. Carried by the TCR beta cDNA libraries were unique molecular identifiers. MiXCR, applied by TCRdb to the PCR reads, yields one record per CDR3 protein. The sample has approximately 360,000 distinct CDR3 sequences; approximately 33% are singletons. Their target antigens are unknown. Findings and caveats of the study: Four or five TRBV segments (TRBV5-6, TRBV5-1 and TRBV20-1 among them) occurred more frequently in patients than in controls.

The material sequenced was blood. The origin of the receptors is a girl between 10 and 17 years old with multiple sclerosis.

This chain connects TRBV12-3 or TRBV12-4 to TRBJ2-4; 7 bases match TRBD1. J was trimmed by 0 bases and V by 3 bases; bases with no gene match: 5. The CDR3 is 16 residues long. The CDR3, as DNA: TGTGCCAGCAGTTTGGGACAGCTTCTAGCCAAAAACATTCAGTACTTC. Its protein product is CASSLGQLLAKNIQYF.

The CDR3 coding sequence is TGCGCCAGCAGCTTGGAGGACGGAAACGAATGGCAGTACTTC. It translates to CASSLEDGNEWQYF. The chain couples TRBV5-1 to TRBJ2-5; unclear D gene. The CDR3 extends over 14 amino acids. CDR1 and CDR2 from the germline V gene are SGHRS and YFSETQ. Trimming took 0 bases from V and 11 from J, leaving 17 bases between them.

The chain joins TRBV7-9 to TRBJ1-1; 8 bases are a match to TRBD1. V gave up 1 base and J gave up 5 bases; unmatched junction bases: 3. There are 14 residues in the CDR3. Germline lookup yields CDR1 SEHNR and CDR2 FQNEAQ (reference sequence). DNA of the CDR3: TGTGCCAGCAGCTTAGGCAGGGGGCGTACTGAAGCTTTCTTT. Protein sequence: CASSLGRGRTEAFF.

This clonotype was detected a few times. The chain carries TRBV12-3 or TRBV12-4 and TRBJ2-6; tentatively, D is TRBD1 (6 bases). V was trimmed by 5 bases and J by 2 bases, leaving 13 bases between them. This CDR3 is 16 amino acids long. CDR3 coding DNA: TGTGCCAGCAGTCTATATTACAGGGCTGGGGCCAACGTCCTGACTTTC. Protein sequence: CASSLYYRAGANVLTF.

This clonotype was detected ten times or more. V is TRBV29-1 and J is TRBJ2-1, with 9 positions matching TRBD1. V dropped 6 bases and J dropped 2; count of bases not matched to a gene: 8. The CDR3 runs 15 residues. The germline V gene encodes CDR1 SQVTM and CDR2 ANQGSEA. CDR3 loop: CSVERGQGPYNEQFF. The DNA of the CDR3 is TGCAGCGTCGAACGGGGACAGGGCCCCTACAATGAGCAGTTCTTC.

This clonotype was detected once. J is TRBJ1-1 and V is TRBV7-8; TRBD1 matches at 9 bases. CDR3 length: 16 residues. The ends lost 5 bases at V and 3 bases at J; junction bases unmatched: 10. Germline lookup yields CDR1 SGHVS and CDR2 FQNEAQ. The CDR3 DNA is TGTGCCAGCAGCCAACACAGGGGGCGTCCTGACACTGAAGCTTTCTTT. This translates into CASSQHRGRPDTEAFF.

V and J are TRBV20-1 and TRBJ1-1, with unresolved D. With 3 bases removed from V and 0 bases from J, the gap between germline ends came to 14 bases. CDR1 is DFQATT and CDR2 is SNEGSKA in the germline V gene (reference sequence). The CDR3 totals 15 residues. Here the CDR3 DNA reads TGCAGTGCTAGTAAGCGGGGTGGGTTGAACACTGAAGCTTTCTTT. Protein: CSASKRGGLNTEAFF.

A remark on this clonotype: One end of the junction is discordant with germline, which a read error may explain. The rearrangement uses TRBV12-3 or TRBV12-4 and TRBJ2-3; D unresolved. CDR3 length equals 14 residues. CDR3 in amino acids: CASTVSSTSDAQYF. The CDR3 DNA reads TGTGCCAGCACCGTCTCTTCGACGTCAGATGCGCAGTATTTT.

The genes are TRBV3-1 and TRBJ1-5, with D unclear. The CDR3 runs to 14 residues. CDR1 is LGHDT and CDR2 is YNNKEL in the germline V gene (reference sequence). Trimming pared 4 bases from V and 5 bases from J, leaving 12 bases between. The CDR3 region has the DNA TGTGCCAGCAGCCTGACGGCAGCTGATCAGCCCCAGCATTTT. Residues: CASSLTAADQPQHF. The full variable domain, rest sourced from reference TRBV3-1 and TRBJ1-5, is DTAVSQTPKYLVTQMGNDKSIKCEQNLGHDTMYWYKQDSKKFLKIMFSYNNKELIINETVPNRFSPKSPDKAHLNLHINSLELGDSAVYFCASSLTAADQPQHFGDGTRLSIL.

The chain is built from TRBV5-1 and TRBJ2-1; TRBD2 agrees at 14 bases. Trimming took 4 bases from V and 6 from J; bases not matched to a gene: 6. The CDR3 has 16 residues. Germline V lookup: CDR1 SGHRS, CDR2 YFSETQ. CDR3 in DNA: TGCGCCAGCAGCGCTCTGACTAGCGGGGGGGCCAATGAGCAGTTCTTC. The encoded protein is CASSALTSGGANEQFF.

The chain couples TRBV7-8 to TRBJ1-6; TRBD1 matches at 10 bases. This CDR3 is 14 amino acids long. Looked up from germline, CDR1 is SGHVS and CDR2 is FQNEAQ. Trimming removed 6 bases from V and 7 bases from J; junction bases left unmatched: 3. The CDR3 DNA follows: TGTGCCAGCAGGGGACAGGGGAACAATTCACCCCTCCACTTT. Its translation: CASRGQGNNSPLHF.

This clonotype was seen only a few times. The rearrangement links TRBV4-2 to TRBJ2-7, with TRBD2 identical over 7 bases. V trimming: 1 base; J trimming: 6 bases; junction bases outside the gene matches: 6. Looked up from germline, CDR1 is LGHNA and CDR2 is YNFKEQ. This CDR3 is 14 amino acids long. The CDR3 DNA is TGTGCCAGCAGCCAAGGAGGTGGGGGGGTCGAGCAGTACTTC. Its translation: CASSQGGGGVEQYF.

CDR3 nucleotides: TGCAGTGCTCCCTTATTTCTAGATACGCAGTATTTT. This gives the protein CSAPLFLDTQYF. The chain links TRBV20-1 to TRBJ2-3, with unresolved D. CDR1 DFQATT and CDR2 SNEGSKA come from the germline V gene (reference sequence). V lost 5 bases and J 5 bases, leaving 11 bases between the germline ends. This CDR3 region has 12 residues.

This clonotype showed up just a few times. The CDR3 reads CASSLGPGQESVTQYF. CDR3 bases: TGTGCCAGCAGCTTAGGTCCAGGACAGGAATCGGTTACGCAGTATTTT. The chain joins TRBV7-2 to TRBJ2-3, with TRBD1 matching over 7 bases. Germline loops: CDR1 SGHTA, CDR2 FQGNSA. The CDR3 is 16 residues long. The ends lost 1 base at V and 8 bases at J; junction bases unmatched: 12.

The chain combines TRBV13 with TRBJ2-6; D unclear. This CDR3 region has 14 residues. Trimming shortened V by 1 base and J by 8 bases, and 9 bases separated the two germline ends. From germline, CDR1 is PRHDT and CDR2 FYEKMQ (reference sequence). CDR3 coding DNA: TGTGCCAGCAGCTTAGAGGCCAGGCCCAACGTCCTGACTTTC. It yields the protein CASSLEARPNVLTF.

The gene calls are TRBV20-1 and TRBJ2-3; 8 positions agree with TRBD2. This CDR3 contains 14 residues. Germline V CDR1 and CDR2: DFQATT, SNEGSKA (reference sequence). The J segment lost 4 bases and the V segment lost 1 base, leaving 4 bases of the junction unmatched. In nucleotides, the CDR3 is TGCAGTGCTAGAGTAGCGGGGAGCCCAGATACGCAGTATTTT. This gives the protein CSARVAGSPDTQYF.

This sequence joins TRBV7-9 and TRBJ2-1; D tentatively reads TRBD1 or TRBD2 (5 bases each). CDR1 SEHNR and CDR2 FQNEAQ come from the germline V gene (reference sequence). Between the trimmed V and J ends, which lost 8 bases and 15 bases, there was a span of 26 bases. There are 14 residues in the CDR3. CDR3 bases: TGTGCCAGCGGCAGGACCGGGACGGAACCCTCCCTGTTCTTC. Translated: CASGRTGTEPSLFF. Full variable domain (missing parts from reference TRBV7-9 and TRBJ2-1): DTGVSQNPRHKITKRGQNVTFRCDPISEHNRLYWYRQTLGQGPEFLTYFQNEAQLEKSRLLSDRFSAERPKGSFSTLEIQRTEQGDSAMYLCASGRTGTEPSLFFGPGTRLTVL.

This clonotype was counted a few times. V is TRBV7-9 and J is TRBJ1-2; the match to TRBD1 covers 12 bases. From germline, CDR1 is SEHNR and CDR2 FQNEAQ (reference sequence). J lost 6 bases, V lost 4 bases, and 12 bases had no gene match. The CDR3 spans 17 residues. The CDR3 bases are TGTGCCAGCAGCTCCACGACCGGGACAGGGGGCTATGATGGCTACACCTTC. This sequence encodes CASSSTTGTGGYDGYTF.

This clonotype was found a few times. This chain joins TRBV18 and TRBJ2-7; weak D call: TRBD1 (6 bases). Trimming took off 1 base at V and 6 bases at J, with 10 bases between the two ends. CDR1 is KGHSH and CDR2 is LQKENI in the germline V gene. CDR3 length: 13 residues. The CDR3 region is CASSPQVGAEQYF. The CDR3 coding sequence is TGTGCCAGCTCACCACAGGTGGGGGCCGAGCAGTACTTC.

This clonotype was observed a handful of times. The V call is TRBV7-3, the J call TRBJ2-3; no reliable D call. The CDR3 totals 14 residues. CDR1 is SGHTA, CDR2 FQGTGA, per germline. V lost 4 bases to trimming and J lost 1 base, with 9 bases between them. Here the CDR3 reads CASSSVGGTDTQYF. The CDR3 DNA follows: TGTGCCAGCAGCTCCGTTGGGGGCACAGATACGCAGTATTTT. The whole variable domain, remainder taken from reference TRBV7-3 and TRBJ2-3, is GAGVSQTPSNKVTEKGKYVELRCDPISGHTALYWYRQSLGQGPEFLIYFQGTGAADDSGLPNDRFFAVRPEGSVSTLKIQRTERGDSAVYLCASSSVGGTDTQYFGPGTRLTVL.

The genes are TRBV30 and TRBJ2-1; tentatively, D is TRBD2 (5 bases). The V gene lost 1 base and the J gene lost 15 bases, with 16 bases spanning the gap. The CDR3 sequence is 12 residues long. Germline-derived CDR1 and CDR2 are GTSNPN and SVGIG (reference sequence). The DNA of the CDR3 is TGTGCCTGGAGTGGGGTAGAGGGTATGCTGTTCTTC. Its protein product is CAWSGVEGMLFF.

In this sample, this clonotype turned up a few times. V and J are TRBV19 and TRBJ2-6, with TRBD2 matching 8 bases. Looked up from germline, CDR1 is LNHDA and CDR2 is SQIVND (reference sequence). CDR3 length: 15 amino acids. Trimming cost V 5 bases and J 0 bases; bases outside gene matches: 0. The CDR3 loop reads CASSGTSSGANVLTF. CDR3 nucleotides: TGTGCCAGTAGTGGGACTAGCTCTGGGGCCAACGTCCTGACTTTC. The entire variable domain, with the rest obtained from reference TRBV19 and TRBJ2-6, is as follows: DGGITQSPKYLFRKEGQNVTLSCEQNLNHDAMYWYRQDPGQGLRLIYYSQIVNDFQKGDIAEGYSVSREKKESFPLTVTSAQKNPTAFYLCASSGTSSGANVLTFGAGSRLTVL.

This clonotype was seen a few times. The V and J genes are TRBV28 and TRBJ1-1; D unclear. The V and J ends lost 2 bases and 3 bases respectively, with 16 bases between them. CDR3 length equals 16 residues. CDR1 is MDHEN, CDR2 SYDVKM, per germline. Written as DNA, the CDR3 is TGTGCCAGCAGTTTAATGGGTGTCCCGGGGTACACTGAAGCTTTCTTT. Translated, it gives CASSLMGVPGYTEAFF.

CDR3 sequence: CASSHRATQNEQFF. CDR3 sequence (DNA): TGCGCCAGCAGCCACAGAGCGACCCAGAATGAGCAGTTCTTC. The rearrangement joins TRBV4-1 to TRBJ2-1, with D hard to call. The CDR3 loop spans 14 amino acids. Germline V CDR1 and CDR2: MGHRA, YSYEKL. The V end was cut by 3 bases, the J end by 7 bases, with 13 bases between.

This clonotype has only a few counts. This sequence joins TRBV15 and TRBJ1-1; tentative D call: TRBD1 (5 bases). V lost 8 bases and J 1 base, leaving 23 bases between the germline ends. This CDR3 has 17 amino acids. The germline V gene has CDR1 LNHNV and CDR2 YYDKDF (reference sequence). The CDR3 sequence is CATATSGGIESNTEAFF. The CDR3 DNA follows: TGTGCCACCGCGACAAGTGGGGGGATCGAGTCGAACACTGAAGCTTTCTTT. Full variable domain (remainder filled in from reference TRBV15 and TRBJ1-1): DAMVIQNPRYQVTQFGKPVTLSCSQTLNHNVMYWYQQKSSQAPKLLFHYYDKDFNNEADTPDNFQSRRPNTSFCFLDIRSPGLGDTAMYLCATATSGGIESNTEAFFGQGTRLTVV.

This clonotype was found a few times. CDR3 sequence reads: CASTGTGGAETQYF. The CDR3 region has the DNA TGTGCCAGCACCGGGACAGGGGGCGCGGAGACCCAGTACTTC. V is TRBV5-6 and J is TRBJ2-5, with 12 bases identical to TRBD1. The germline V gene has CDR1 SGHDT and CDR2 YYEEEE. The CDR3 contains 14 residues. V lost 6 bases, J lost 5 bases, and 5 bases stayed unmatched.